The TCR beta chain described here comes from a study of technical replicates of blood from a few donors. Clones were read by immunoSEQ multiplex PCR, and TCRdb kept only the in-frame ones, dropping some. Found here are about 14,000 clones, approximately 78% of them singletons; the top ten hold 12%. The germline V gene encodes CDR1 LNHDA and CDR2 SQIVND (reference sequence). The length of the CDR3 is 17 residues. V was pared by 0 bases and J by 2 bases, with 6 bases of the junction left unmatched. V gene TRBV19 combines with J gene TRBJ2-3; 9 nucleotides align to TRBD2. Sequencing input: PBMCs. This sequence originates from a human donor in good health. The CDR3 here is CASSIDRGTSSTDTQYF. Written as DNA, the CDR3 is TGTGCCAGTAGTATAGATCGGGGGACTAGCTCCACAGATACGCAGTATTTT. Combining the CDR3 with reference TRBV19 and TRBJ2-3 gives the whole variable domain DGGITQSPKYLFRKEGQNVTLSCEQNLNHDAMYWYRQDPGQGLRLIYYSQIVNDFQKGDIAEGYSVSREKKESFPLTVTSAQKNPTAFYLCASSIDRGTSSTDTQYFGPGTRLTVL.